The 17 T cell receptor beta chains below all came from one sample that was sequenced in a study of shared clonotypes between healthy human individuals (dated by TCRdb to about 2020). The library was produced with the immunoSEQ multiplex PCR assay. TCRdb's version of the immuneACCESS table is confined to in-frame rearrangements and falls short of the full clone set. An unresolved V gene accounts for under half of the shortfall where checked; the remainder is of unknown origin. The sample has millions of clones on record, around 90% of them singletons. The ten largest clones take up 0.11% to 0.15% of the sample. Sequencing was performed on naive CD4+ T cells sorted from blood. Sample cell subset or site, as interpreted from the label and publication: CD45RA+ positively selected. These receptors all come from a young man in good health.

This clone was observed a single time. The chain is built from TRBV6-5 and TRBJ2-5; 8 bases are shared with TRBD1. There are 13 residues in the CDR3. Germline V gene sequence: CDR1 MNHEY, CDR2 SVGAGI. J lost 3 bases, V lost 4 bases, and 1 base had no gene match. The CDR3 here is CASSSDREETQYF. DNA for the CDR3: TGTGCCAGCAGTTCGGACAGGGAAGAGACCCAGTACTTC.

CDR3 nucleotides: TGTGCCAGCAGTTTGGCTAGCGGGTCCTACGAGCAGTACTTC. It yields the protein CASSLASGSYEQYF. The chain combines TRBV6-5 with TRBJ2-7; 8 bases map to TRBD2. This CDR3 has 14 residues. The V gene's germline CDR1 is MNHEY and CDR2 SVGAGI. The V gene end was trimmed by 4 bases and the J gene end by 1 base; junction bases not matched to a gene: 3.

The chain employs TRBV10-1 and TRBJ2-1, with 8 bases aligning to TRBD2. V was clipped by 2 bases and J by 0 bases; unmatched bases: 0. CDR3 length: 15 amino acids. In germline, CDR1 is WNHNN, CDR2 SYGVQD (reference sequence). CDR3 region: CASSERGGSYNEQFF. For the CDR3, the DNA is TGCGCCAGCAGTGAGCGGGGGGGCTCCTACAATGAGCAGTTCTTC.

The genes are TRBV9 and TRBJ1-2; D not certain. CDR1 is SGDLS, CDR2 YYNGEE, per germline. The CDR3 runs to 17 residues. Trimming left V 0 bases short and J 1 base short, with 16 bases between. CDR3 DNA: TGTGCCAGCAGCGTAGTCCCACGGGATTCAGGTAACTATGGCTACACCTTC. Translation gives CASSVVPRDSGNYGYTF.

The chain has TRBV6-1 and TRBJ1-6, with D uncertain. The V gene's germline CDR1 is MNHNS and CDR2 SASEGT. V was trimmed by 0 bases and J by 9 bases, leaving 6 bases between them. This CDR3 has 13 residues. The CDR3 DNA follows: TGTGCCAGCAGTGAAGCGGGTGGTTCACCCCTCCACTTT. Translating gives CASSEAGGSPLHF.

V and J are TRBV6-1 and TRBJ2-5; D ambiguous. Trimming cost V 2 bases and J 1 base, with 8 bases left between them. The CDR3 runs to 14 residues. Germline lookup yields CDR1 MNHNS and CDR2 SASEGT. CDR3: CASSETTVQETQYF. The CDR3 coding sequence is TGTGCCAGCAGTGAAACAACAGTCCAAGAGACCCAGTACTTC.

The V and J genes are TRBV7-9 and TRBJ1-1; possible D gene TRBD1, 6 bases. The germline V gene has CDR1 SEHNR and CDR2 FQNEAQ (reference sequence). This CDR3 comprises 14 residues. Trimming removed 5 bases from V and 3 bases from J, with 13 bases in between. The CDR3 loop is CASSKIPGDTEAFF. The CDR3 DNA follows: TGTGCCAGCAGCAAGATTCCAGGGGACACTGAAGCTTTCTTT.

Remarks on this clone: This CDR3 is also generated by other DNA sequences in the sample. V and J are TRBV5-1 and TRBJ2-5; 7 bases are a match to TRBD1. The ends lost 2 bases at V and 3 bases at J; junction bases unmatched: 4. This CDR3 spans 14 amino acids. CDR1 SGHRS and CDR2 YFSETQ come from the germline V gene. CDR3 coding DNA: TGCGCCAGCAGCTTACTCACAGGGGAAGAGACCCAGTACTTC. This gives the protein CASSLLTGEETQYF.

The chain combines TRBV5-1 with TRBJ2-7; TRBD1 matches at 8 bases. V dropped 4 bases and J dropped 6; count of bases not matched to a gene: 9. The germline CDR1 and CDR2 sequences are SGHRS and YFSETQ. The CDR3 consists of 14 residues. The chain's CDR3 is CASSPGQGRSEQYF. CDR3 coding DNA: TGCGCCAGCAGCCCCGGACAGGGCCGGTCCGAGCAGTACTTC. The whole variable domain, remainder taken from reference TRBV5-1 and TRBJ2-7, is KAGVTQTPRYLIKTRGQQVTLSCSPISGHRSVSWYQQTPGQGLQFLFEYFSETQRNKGNFPGRFSGRQFSNSRSEMNVSTLELGDSALYLCASSPGQGRSEQYFGPGTRLTVT.

This clone appeared a single time. The chain recombines TRBV10-1 with TRBJ2-5; D is perhaps TRBD1 (6 bases). V lost 7 bases and J 14 bases, leaving 32 bases between the germline ends. CDR3 length: 16 residues. Germline CDR1 is WNHNN and CDR2 is SYGVQD (reference sequence). The CDR3 loop reads CASIAERDIYGDRAYF. The CDR3 DNA reads as TGCGCCAGCATTGCAGAACGGGACATATATGGAGATCGGGCTTACTTC.

The CDR3: CASSAGTSGAWYEQYF. The CDR3 region has the DNA TGTGCCAGCAGTGCCGGGACTAGCGGGGCATGGTACGAGCAGTACTTC. The V and J genes are TRBV2 and TRBJ2-7, with TRBD2 matching 13 bases. The CDR3 contains 16 residues. Unmatched junction bases numbered 7, after V lost 4 bases and J lost 4 bases. Per the germline V gene, CDR1 is SNHLY and CDR2 is FYNNEI.

This chain joins TRBV10-2 and TRBJ2-6; 8 bases are shared with TRBD1. Germline loops: CDR1 WSHSY, CDR2 SAAADI. J lost 0 bases, V lost 2 bases, and 6 bases had no gene match. The CDR3 extends over 18 amino acids. CDR3 bases: TGCGCCAGCAGTGAGGGACAGGGTCTGCCCTCTGGGGCCAACGTCCTGACTTTC. Amino acid sequence: CASSEGQGLPSGANVLTF.

The CDR3 protein is CSVGGTDSGNTIYF. Here the CDR3 DNA reads TGCAGCGTTGGAGGGACAGACTCTGGAAACACCATATATTTT. The rearrangement joins TRBV29-1 to TRBJ1-3; 7 positions agree with TRBD1. The CDR3 length is 14 residues. Germline V CDR1 and CDR2: SQVTM, ANQGSEA. The junction had 3 bases not matched to a gene; V was cut back by 4 bases and J by 0 bases.

The CDR3 protein is CASSSRHVFDSGEQYF. The DNA for the CDR3 is TGTGCCAGCAGCTCCAGACATGTCTTCGATTCGGGGGAGCAGTACTTC. This chain joins TRBV7-2 and TRBJ2-7, with a possible D match to TRBD2 (5 bases). Germline V gives CDR1 SGHTA, CDR2 FQGNSA. The CDR3 length is 16 residues. V was clipped by 4 bases and J by 7 bases, with 23 bases between them.

V is TRBV30 and J is TRBJ1-5; TRBD1 matches 8 bases. In germline, CDR1 is GTSNPN, CDR2 SVGIG (reference sequence). This CDR3 has 13 amino acids. Trimming took 5 bases from V and 6 from J; bases not matched to a gene: 6. The CDR3 nucleotides read TGTGCCTGGGCTAGGACAGGGACTCAGCCCCAGCATTTT. Translation: CAWARTGTQPQHF.

The gene calls are TRBV5-1 and TRBJ2-5, with a tentative D call TRBD2 (5 bases). There are 13 residues in the CDR3. Germline CDR1 and CDR2: SGHRS and YFSETQ. V shed 5 bases and J shed 10 bases, with 18 bases lying between them. The CDR3 loop reads CASRPTSTGDQYF. For the CDR3, the DNA is TGCGCCAGCAGACCTACATCAACCGGGGACCAGTACTTC. Based on the CDR3 plus reference TRBV5-1 and TRBJ2-5, the full variable domain is KAGVTQTPRYLIKTRGQQVTLSCSPISGHRSVSWYQQTPGQGLQFLFEYFSETQRNKGNFPGRFSGRQFSNSRSEMNVSTLELGDSALYLCASRPTSTGDQYFGPGTRLLVL.

The chain carries TRBV11-2 and TRBJ2-6, with D maybe TRBD1 (6 bases). V shed 6 bases and J shed 1 base, with 7 bases lying between them. The CDR3 runs 14 residues. Germline V gene sequence: CDR1 SGHAT, CDR2 FQNNGV. The CDR3 DNA reads TGTGCCAGCAGTCAGGGGTCTGGGGCCAACGTCCTGACTTTC. Translated, it gives CASSQGSGANVLTF.